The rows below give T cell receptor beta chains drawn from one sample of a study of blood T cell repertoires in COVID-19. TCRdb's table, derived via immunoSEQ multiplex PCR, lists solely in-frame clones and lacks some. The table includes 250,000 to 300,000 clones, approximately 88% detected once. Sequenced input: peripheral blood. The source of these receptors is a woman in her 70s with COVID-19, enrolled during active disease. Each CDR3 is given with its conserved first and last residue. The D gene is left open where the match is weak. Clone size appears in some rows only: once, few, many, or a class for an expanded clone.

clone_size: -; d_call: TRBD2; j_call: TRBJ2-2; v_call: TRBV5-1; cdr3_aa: CASSLDRTSGTGELFF; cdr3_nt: TGCGCCAGCAGCTTGGACAGGACTAGCGGGACCGGGGAGCTGTTTTTT
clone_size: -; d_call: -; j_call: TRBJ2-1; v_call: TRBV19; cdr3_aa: CASSAALSHYNEQFF; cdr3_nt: TGTGCCAGTAGTGCCGCGTTGTCCCACTACAATGAGCAGTTCTTC
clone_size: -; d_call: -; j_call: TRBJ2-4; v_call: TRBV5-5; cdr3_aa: CASSLEQGLNIQYF; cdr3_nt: TGTGCCAGCAGCTTGGAACAGGGCCTGAACATTCAGTACTTC
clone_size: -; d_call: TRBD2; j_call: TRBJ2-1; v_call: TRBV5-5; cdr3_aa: CASSLASGRDNEQFF; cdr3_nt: TGTGCCAGCAGCTTGGCTAGCGGGAGGGACAATGAGCAGTTCTTC
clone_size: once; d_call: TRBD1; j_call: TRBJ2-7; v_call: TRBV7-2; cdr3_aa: CASSLVGTGGRNEQYF; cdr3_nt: TGTGCCAGCAGCTTAGTGGGGACAGGGGGCCGGAACGAGCAGTACTTC
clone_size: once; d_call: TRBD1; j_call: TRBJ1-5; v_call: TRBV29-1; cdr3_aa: CSVFESGTGGNQPQHF; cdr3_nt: TGCAGCGTTTTTGAGTCGGGGACAGGGGGCAATCAGCCCCAGCATTTT
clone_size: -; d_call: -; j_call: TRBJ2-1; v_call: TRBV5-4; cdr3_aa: CASSYPGASSNEQFF; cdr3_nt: TGTGCCAGCAGCTACCCAGGGGCTAGCTCGAACGAGCAGTTCTTC
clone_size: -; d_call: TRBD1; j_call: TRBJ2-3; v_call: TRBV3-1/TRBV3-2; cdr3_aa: CASSQEFGTGISGTDTQYF; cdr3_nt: TGTGCCAGCAGCCAAGAATTTGGGACAGGGATTAGCGGGACAGATACGCAGTATTTT
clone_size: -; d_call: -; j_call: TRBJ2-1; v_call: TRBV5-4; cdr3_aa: CASSLDYEQFF; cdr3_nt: TGTGCCAGCAGCTTGGACTATGAGCAGTTCTTC
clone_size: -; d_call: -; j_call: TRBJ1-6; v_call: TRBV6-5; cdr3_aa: CASSYGETIYNSPLHF; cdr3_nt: TGTGCCAGCAGTTACGGAGAGACCATATATAATTCACCCCTCCACTTT
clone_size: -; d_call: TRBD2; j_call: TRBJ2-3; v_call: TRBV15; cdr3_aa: CATSRGASGSTDTQYF; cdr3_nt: TGTGCCACCAGCAGAGGGGCTAGCGGGAGCACAGATACGCAGTATTTT
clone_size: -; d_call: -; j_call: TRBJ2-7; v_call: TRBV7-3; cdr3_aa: CASSYGRGTYEQYF; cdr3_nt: TGTGCCAGCAGCTACGGCCGGGGGACCTACGAGCAGTACTTC
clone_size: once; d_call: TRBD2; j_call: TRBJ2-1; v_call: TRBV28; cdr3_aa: CASSSLSGTSGGTYNEQFF; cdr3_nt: TGTGCCAGCAGTTCTCTCAGCGGGACTAGCGGGGGGACCTACAATGAGCAGTTCTTC
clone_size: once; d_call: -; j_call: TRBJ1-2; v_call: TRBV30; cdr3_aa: CAWSVRGNYGYTF; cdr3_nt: TGTGCCTGGAGTGTTCGGGGGAACTATGGCTACACCTTC
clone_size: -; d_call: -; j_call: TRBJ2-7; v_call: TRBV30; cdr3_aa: CAWKGAGLGAYEQYF; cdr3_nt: TGTGCCTGGAAAGGGGCAGGGTTAGGGGCCTACGAGCAGTACTTC
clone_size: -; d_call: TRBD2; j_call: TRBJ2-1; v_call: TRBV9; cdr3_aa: CASSTSGTHNEQFF; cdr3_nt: TGTGCCAGCAGCACGAGCGGGACCCACAATGAGCAGTTCTTC
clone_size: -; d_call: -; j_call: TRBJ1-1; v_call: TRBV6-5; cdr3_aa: CASSNQEYTEAFF; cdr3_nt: TGTGCCAGCAGTAACCAAGAGTACACTGAAGCTTTCTTT
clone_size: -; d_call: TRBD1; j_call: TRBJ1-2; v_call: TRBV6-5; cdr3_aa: CASSFQTGQPDGYTF; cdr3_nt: TGTGCCAGCAGTTTTCAGACAGGGCAACCGGATGGCTACACCTTC
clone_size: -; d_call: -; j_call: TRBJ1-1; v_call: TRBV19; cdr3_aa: CASSIGGGRSEAFF; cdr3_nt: TGTGCCAGTAGTATCGGCGGAGGGAGGAGTGAAGCTTTCTTT
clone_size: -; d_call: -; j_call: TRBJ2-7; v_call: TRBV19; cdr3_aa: CASSTSGYEQYF; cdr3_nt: TGTGCCAGTAGTACCTCAGGCTACGAGCAGTACTTC
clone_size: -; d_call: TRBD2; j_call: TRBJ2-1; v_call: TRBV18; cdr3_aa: CASSDPGTSGRRAYNEQFF; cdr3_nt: TGTGCCAGCTCAGATCCCGGGACTAGCGGGAGAAGGGCCTACAATGAGCAGTTCTTC
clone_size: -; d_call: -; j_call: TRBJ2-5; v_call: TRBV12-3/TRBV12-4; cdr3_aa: CASSLQEDGAQYF; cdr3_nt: TGTGCCAGCAGTTTGCAGGAGGACGGGGCCCAGTACTTC
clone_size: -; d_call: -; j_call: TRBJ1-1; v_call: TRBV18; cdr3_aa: CASSPPSQGNTEAFF; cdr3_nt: TGTGCCAGCTCACCACCGAGCCAGGGGAACACTGAAGCTTTCTTT
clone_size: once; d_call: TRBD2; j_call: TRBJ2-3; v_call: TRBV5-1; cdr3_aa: CASSTSDPSDTQYF; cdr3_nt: TGCGCCAGCTCCACTAGCGACCCCTCAGATACGCAGTATTTT
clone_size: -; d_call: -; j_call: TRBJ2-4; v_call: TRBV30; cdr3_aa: CAWSAPGLRRGAKNIQYF; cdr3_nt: TGTGCCTGGAGTGCCCCCGGGTTGAGGAGAGGGGCCAAAAACATTCAGTACTTC
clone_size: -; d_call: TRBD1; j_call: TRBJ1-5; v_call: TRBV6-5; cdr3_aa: CASSSGTGSNQPQHF; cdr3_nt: TGTGCCAGCTCCTCCGGGACAGGGTCCAATCAGCCCCAGCATTTT
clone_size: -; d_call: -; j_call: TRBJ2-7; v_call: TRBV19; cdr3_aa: CASSSQGWTYEQYF; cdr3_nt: TGTGCCAGTAGTTCACAGGGTTGGACCTACGAGCAGTACTTC
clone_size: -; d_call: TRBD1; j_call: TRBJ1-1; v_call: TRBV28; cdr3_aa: CASRVTGGMNTEAFF; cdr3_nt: TGTGCCAGCAGAGTCACAGGGGGCATGAACACTGAAGCTTTCTTT
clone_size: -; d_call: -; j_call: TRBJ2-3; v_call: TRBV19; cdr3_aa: CASSFGGGISTDTQYF; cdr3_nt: TGTGCCAGTAGTTTTGGGGGAGGCATAAGCACAGATACGCAGTATTTT
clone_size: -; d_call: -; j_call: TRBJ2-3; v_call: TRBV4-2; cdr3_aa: CASTSYTDTQYF; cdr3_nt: TGTGCCAGCACCTCCTACACAGATACGCAGTATTTT
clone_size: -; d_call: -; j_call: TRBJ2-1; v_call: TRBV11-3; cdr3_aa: CASSLDLGARQFF; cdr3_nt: TGTGCCAGCAGCTTAGATCTAGGGGCGCGGCAGTTCTTC
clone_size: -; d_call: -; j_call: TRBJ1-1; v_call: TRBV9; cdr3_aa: CASSVEAGRTEAFF; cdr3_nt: TGTGCCAGCAGCGTAGAGGCAGGGCGGACTGAAGCTTTCTTT
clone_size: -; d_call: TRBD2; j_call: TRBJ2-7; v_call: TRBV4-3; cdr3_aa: CASSQGTSGRASVEQYF; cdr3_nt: TGCGCCAGCAGCCAAGGGACTAGCGGGAGGGCCTCAGTAGAGCAGTACTTC
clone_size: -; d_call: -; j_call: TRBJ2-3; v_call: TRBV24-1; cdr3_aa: CATSSGSGGLTDTQYF; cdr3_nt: TGTGCCACCAGTTCGGGTAGCGGAGGACTCACAGATACGCAGTATTTT
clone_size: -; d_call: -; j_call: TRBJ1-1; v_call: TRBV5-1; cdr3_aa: CASSLEGQGRWTEAFF; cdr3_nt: TGCGCCAGCAGCTTGGAGGGTCAGGGCCGTTGGACTGAAGCTTTCTTT
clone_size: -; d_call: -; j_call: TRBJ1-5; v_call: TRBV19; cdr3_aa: CASKNPGQPQHF; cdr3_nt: TGTGCCAGTAAAAACCCGGGTCAGCCCCAGCATTTT
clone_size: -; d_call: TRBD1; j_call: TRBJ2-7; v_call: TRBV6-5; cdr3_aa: CASTTGGAEHEQYF; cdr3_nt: TGTGCCAGCACCACAGGGGGCGCGGAGCACGAGCAGTACTTC
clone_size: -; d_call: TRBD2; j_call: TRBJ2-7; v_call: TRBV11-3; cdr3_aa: CASSLGASGSPYEQYF; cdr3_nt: TGTGCCAGCAGCTTAGGAGCTAGCGGGAGCCCCTACGAGCAGTACTTC
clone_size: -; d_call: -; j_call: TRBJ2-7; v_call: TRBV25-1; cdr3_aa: CASSDLTSNYEQYF; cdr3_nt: TGTGCCAGCAGTGACCTGACTTCTAACTACGAGCAGTACTTC
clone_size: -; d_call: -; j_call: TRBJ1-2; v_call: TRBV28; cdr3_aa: CASRPGRNYGYTF; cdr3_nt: TGTGCCAGCAGGCCCGGTAGAAACTATGGCTACACCTTC
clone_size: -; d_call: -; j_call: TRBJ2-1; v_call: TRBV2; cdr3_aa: CASRGVSEQFF; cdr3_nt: TGTGCCAGCAGAGGGGTATCTGAGCAGTTCTTC
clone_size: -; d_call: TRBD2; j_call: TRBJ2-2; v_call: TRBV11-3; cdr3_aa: CASSKLAGGTGELFF; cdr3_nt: TGTGCCAGCAGTAAACTAGCGGGGGGAACCGGGGAGCTGTTTTTT
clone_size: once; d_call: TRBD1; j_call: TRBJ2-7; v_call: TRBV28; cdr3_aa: CASSTRTGRSYEQYF; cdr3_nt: TGTGCCAGCAGTACCCGGACAGGGAGGTCCTACGAGCAGTACTTC
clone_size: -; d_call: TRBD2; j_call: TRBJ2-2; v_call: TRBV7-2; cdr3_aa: CASSSKLAGVGNTGELFF; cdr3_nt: TGTGCCAGCAGCTCGAAGTTAGCGGGAGTGGGGAACACCGGGGAGCTGTTTTTT